What follows are 29 T cell receptor beta chains derived from one specimen sequenced in a study of cytomegalovirus exposure and HLA in healthy donors. The PCR used 60 Vbeta and 13 Jbeta primers. Profiling relied on immunoSEQ multiplex PCR, and the TCRdb table lists in-frame clones only, not all of them. The sample has fewer than 150,000 clones, around 77% seen once. The sequenced material came from PBMCs. The receptors originated from a woman younger than 45 in good health and CMV-seropositive.

The chain links TRBV29-1 to TRBJ2-1; D is perhaps TRBD1 (6 bases). This CDR3 is built from 13 residues. Deletions cut 4 bases from V and 5 bases from J, with 12 bases between. The germline V gene has CDR1 SQVTM and CDR2 ANQGSEA. The CDR3 spells CSVGYGQNNEQFF. The CDR3 DNA reads TGCAGCGTTGGGTACGGACAGAACAATGAGCAGTTCTTC.

J is TRBJ2-2 and V is TRBV29-1, with TRBD2 as a possible D gene (5 bases). Per germline, CDR1 SQVTM and CDR2 ANQGSEA. There are 13 residues in the CDR3. V lost 8 bases and J lost 8, with 18 bases in between. The CDR3 nucleotides are TGCAGCTCTGTTAGTTGGGAGTCGGGGGAGCTGTTTTTT. Translated: CSSVSWESGELFF.

This clone appeared a single time. V usage is TRBV6-5 and J usage is TRBJ1-6; a weak D match, TRBD1 (5 bases). Germline assignment: CDR1 MNHEY and CDR2 SVGAGI. Trimming removed 8 bases from V and 13 bases from J, with 24 bases in between. This CDR3 is built from 15 residues. Here the CDR3 DNA reads TGTGCCAGCTCCCTCTTCGCCAGGGCCATCGACCCCCTCCACTTT. Its translation: CASSLFARAIDPLHF.

The chain couples TRBV18 to TRBJ2-3; a weak D match, TRBD2 (5 bases). Germline V gene sequence: CDR1 KGHSH, CDR2 LQKENI. CDR3 length: 17 residues. Between the trimmed V and J ends, which lost 2 bases and 2 bases, there was a span of 17 bases. CDR3 protein: CASSPYYSVGATDTQYF. CDR3 coding DNA: TGTGCCAGCTCACCATACTATAGCGTTGGCGCCACAGATACGCAGTATTTT.

About this clone itself: Distinct nucleotide sequences in the sample also encode this CDR3. This rearrangement joins TRBV27 to TRBJ2-7; TRBD1 aligns across 7 bases. After removal of 0 bases from V and 4 bases from J, the junction contained 3 bases not matched to a gene. CDR3 size: 14 residues. The germline CDR1 and CDR2 sequences are MNHEY and SMNVEV (reference sequence). CDR3 sequence (DNA): TGTGCCAGCAGTTTATCTGACAGGGTTTACGAGCAGTACTTC. As protein: CASSLSDRVYEQYF.

The chain employs TRBV10-3 and TRBJ1-1, with TRBD1 matching 10 bases. Germline values: CDR1 ENHRY, CDR2 SYGVKD. The V and J ends lost 6 bases and 5 bases, in that order; junction bases with no gene match: 6. This CDR3 spans 14 amino acids. In DNA, the CDR3 is TGTGCCATCAGCCGGACAGGGGGGGAGACTGAAGCTTTCTTT. It is translated as CAISRTGGETEAFF.

This clone appeared once. The sample contains more than one DNA sequence encoding this CDR3. The rearrangement uses TRBV6-6 and TRBJ2-3; D is unresolved. CDR1 and CDR2 from the germline V gene are MNHNY and SVGAGI (reference sequence). V was pared by 6 bases and J by 0 bases, with 4 bases between. The CDR3 has 12 amino acids. The CDR3 sequence is CASSPSTDTQYF. Here the CDR3 DNA reads TGTGCCAGCAGCCCTAGCACAGATACGCAGTATTTT.

This clone appeared a single time. The chain couples TRBV5-6 to TRBJ1-1; possible D gene TRBD1, 5 bases. Germline CDR1 and CDR2: SGHDT and YYEEEE. The CDR3 loop spans 17 amino acids. Between the trimmed V and J ends, which lost 0 bases and 4 bases, there was a span of 19 bases. The CDR3 sequence: CASSLDSVAGQSTEAFF. For the CDR3, the DNA is TGTGCCAGCAGCTTGGATTCTGTGGCAGGGCAGAGCACTGAAGCTTTCTTT.

The J gene is TRBJ2-5, the V gene TRBV5-1, with 12 bases matching TRBD2. V lost 4 bases to trimming and J lost 0 bases; unmatched junction nucleotides: 7. This CDR3 is 17 amino acids long. Germline V gene lookup returns CDR1 SGHRS and CDR2 YFSETQ. CDR3 residues: CASSVGLAGTYQETQYF. In nucleotides, the CDR3 is TGCGCCAGCAGCGTCGGACTAGCGGGAACCTACCAAGAGACCCAGTACTTC.

This chain uses TRBV9 with TRBJ2-1; the D gene is possibly TRBD1 (6 bases). The germline V gene has CDR1 SGDLS and CDR2 YYNGEE. This CDR3 comprises 13 residues. V was trimmed by 0 bases and J by 10 bases, leaving 11 bases between them. For the CDR3, the DNA is TGTGCCAGCAGCGTAGGGGGGCATGGGGAGCAGTTCTTC. Amino acids: CASSVGGHGEQFF. The variable domain in full, completed from reference TRBV9 and TRBJ2-1, reads DSGVTQTPKHLITATGQRVTLRCSPRSGDLSVYWYQQSLDQGLQFLIQYYNGEERAKGNILERFSAQQFPDLHSELNLSSLELGDSALYFCASSVGGHGEQFFGPGTRLTVL.

This clone was detected a few times. Other DNA sequences in the same sample also yield this CDR3. This chain uses TRBV10-3 with TRBJ1-3; D perhaps matches TRBD1 (6 bases). Germline V gene sequence: CDR1 ENHRY, CDR2 SYGVKD. V lost 3 bases and J lost 1, with 10 bases in between. CDR3 length equals 15 residues. The CDR3 DNA reads as TGTGCCATCAGTGAACAGGGCCAGTCTGGAAACACCATATATTTT. Encoded protein: CAISEQGQSGNTIYF.

A note on this clone: Relative to the germline gene, one junction end is altered; a read error may explain this. The chain uses TRBV7-7 and TRBJ2-3; 9 positions match TRBD2. This CDR3 is 16 amino acids long. Germline CDR1 is SSHAT and CDR2 is FNYEAQ (reference sequence). This CDR3 reads CASSFGAGGATDTQYF. CDR3 in DNA: TGTGCTAGCAGCTTTGGGGCGGGGGGGGCCACAGATACGCAGTATTTT.

The rearrangement joins TRBV4-1 to TRBJ2-1; 9 bases align to TRBD2. The CDR3 is 17 residues long. Trimming took 1 base from V and 0 from J; bases not matched to a gene: 4. Germline V CDR1 and CDR2: MGHRA, YSYEKL. CDR3 protein: CASSQGSGRSSYNEQFF. The CDR3 nucleotides read TGCGCCAGCAGCCAAGGGAGCGGGAGGAGCTCCTACAATGAGCAGTTCTTC.

This chain uses TRBV29-1 with TRBJ2-1; D gene unclear. The CDR3 contains 14 residues. V was cut by 3 bases and J by 4 bases, with 13 bases left in between. Germline V gene data show CDR1 as SQVTM and CDR2 as ANQGSEA. CDR3 DNA: TGCAGCGTTGACCCAACCGACACTTACAATGAGCAGTTCTTC. Translation gives CSVDPTDTYNEQFF.

The CDR3 nucleotides read TGCGCCAGCAGCCAAGATTATATCATTAGTGCACTAGCGCCCACAGATACGCAGTATTTT. It specifies CASSQDYIISALAPTDTQYF. The rearrangement uses TRBV4-1 and TRBJ2-3; 7 bases agree with TRBD2. V trimming: 0 bases; J trimming: 2 bases; junction bases outside the gene matches: 17. The CDR3 spans 20 residues. CDR1 and CDR2 from the germline V gene are MGHRA and YSYEKL.

This chain connects TRBV10-1 to TRBJ1-1, with 10 bases identical to TRBD1. CDR1 is WNHNN, CDR2 SYGVQD, per germline (reference sequence). CDR3 length: 15 amino acids. The V and J ends lost 2 bases and 3 bases, in that order; junction bases with no gene match: 3. The CDR3 sequence: CASSEDRGRDTEAFF. CDR3 DNA sequence: TGCGCCAGCAGTGAGGACAGGGGGCGTGACACTGAAGCTTTCTTT.

This chain uses TRBV6-5 with TRBJ2-5, with D perhaps matching TRBD2 (5 bases). The end of the DNA is better explained by TRBJ2-7, so the J call may be wrong. The germline CDR1 and CDR2 sequences are MNHEY and SVGAGI. The CDR3 contains 14 residues. The CDR3, as DNA: TGTGCCAGCAGTTACTCGACCAGCGGCTACGAGCAGTACTTC. Translated: CASSYSTSGYEQYF.

In this sample, this clone turned up a few times. CDR3 DNA sequence: TGTGCCAGCAGCTTGCAGGGTAGTTGGCTAGCGGGAGATACGCAGTATTTT. This encodes CASSLQGSWLAGDTQYF. The chain has TRBV5-4 and TRBJ2-3, with 8 bases that match TRBD2. The germline CDR1 and CDR2 sequences are SGHNT and YYREEE (reference sequence). The CDR3 runs to 17 residues. Trimming at V came to 1 base and at J to 5 bases, leaving 12 bases not matched to a gene. Drawing the rest from reference TRBV5-4 and TRBJ2-3, the complete variable domain is ETGVTQSPTHLIKTRGQQVTLRCSSQSGHNTVSWYQQALGQGPQFIFQYYREEENGRGNFPPRFSGLQFPNYSSELNVNALELDDSALYLCASSLQGSWLAGDTQYFGPGTRLTVL.

The chain recombines TRBV10-3 with TRBJ2-5; D gene unclear. CDR3 length: 13 amino acids. Germline loops: CDR1 ENHRY, CDR2 SYGVKD. With 0 bases removed from V and 5 bases from J, the gap between germline ends came to 7 bases. This CDR3 reads CAISESRVETQYF. DNA of the CDR3: TGTGCCATCAGTGAGTCGCGAGTCGAGACCCAGTACTTC.

The chain uses TRBV5-1 and TRBJ1-1; the match to TRBD1 covers 9 bases. The J segment lost 4 bases and the V segment lost 4 bases, leaving 8 bases of the junction unmatched. Germline loops: CDR1 SGHRS, CDR2 YFSETQ. The CDR3 has 15 amino acids. CDR3 in amino acids: CASSRTGVGGTEAFF. Here the CDR3 DNA reads TGCGCCAGCAGCCGGACAGGGGTGGGTGGCACTGAAGCTTTCTTT.

On this clone: This same CDR3 is encoded by further DNA sequences in the sample. J is TRBJ1-2 and V is TRBV5-1, with 9 positions matching TRBD1. The V gene end was trimmed by 4 bases and the J gene end by 8 bases; junction bases not matched to a gene: 18. The germline gives CDR1 SGHRS, CDR2 YFSETQ. CDR3 length equals 17 residues. CDR3 loop: CASSPGTGWDGVKGYTF. The DNA for the CDR3 is TGCGCCAGCAGCCCAGGGACAGGGTGGGATGGAGTGAAAGGCTACACCTTC.

The count of this clone is one. The CDR3: CASSFRLAGGTDTQYF. In DNA, the CDR3 is TGTGCCAGCAGCTTTAGACTAGCGGGAGGTACAGATACGCAGTATTTT. The chain is built from TRBV11-3 and TRBJ2-3; the match to TRBD2 covers 13 bases. The V gene's germline CDR1 is SGHNT and CDR2 YENEEA. The CDR3 is 16 amino acids. V lost 3 bases and J lost 3; bases outside the gene matches: 3.

This clone has just one count. The CDR3 protein is CASSFSGGYGYTF. The CDR3 bases are TGTGCCAGCAGTTTCTCAGGGGGCTATGGCTACACCTTC. This chain links TRBV27 with TRBJ1-2, with TRBD1 matching 7 bases. CDR1 is MNHEY, CDR2 SMNVEV, per germline (reference sequence). V shed 3 bases, J shed 4 bases, and the junction held 2 bases outside the gene matches. There are 13 residues in the CDR3.

The chain couples TRBV9 to TRBJ2-3, with unresolved D. The CDR3 consists of 13 residues. V lost 0 bases to trimming and J lost 4 bases, with 6 bases between them. Germline V gene lookup returns CDR1 SGDLS and CDR2 YYNGEE. CDR3 region: CASSVVVADTQYF. As DNA, the CDR3 is TGTGCCAGCAGCGTAGTAGTTGCAGATACGCAGTATTTT.

The rearrangement joins TRBV5-1 to TRBJ2-1, with TRBD2 matching over 11 bases. After removal of 6 bases from V and 2 bases from J, the junction contained 4 bases not matched to a gene. Germline V lookup: CDR1 SGHRS, CDR2 YFSETQ. The CDR3 has 15 amino acids. For the CDR3, the DNA is TGCGCCAGCACCGATAGCGGGAGGGCCTACAATGAGCAGTTCTTC. This encodes CASTDSGRAYNEQFF.

This chain connects TRBV14 to TRBJ2-5; TRBD2 agrees at 12 bases. From germline, CDR1 is SGHDN and CDR2 FVKESK. V lost 3 bases to trimming and J lost 1 base; unmatched junction nucleotides: 6. The CDR3 sequence is 17 residues long. CDR3 residues: CASSHPRLAGVQETQYF. For the CDR3, the DNA is TGTGCCAGCAGCCATCCTCGACTAGCGGGGGTCCAAGAGACCCAGTACTTC.

The rearrangement joins TRBV7-9 to TRBJ2-7; the D gene is possibly TRBD1 (6 bases). Germline V gene sequence: CDR1 SEHNR, CDR2 FQNEAQ (reference sequence). CDR3 length: 14 amino acids. V was pared by 3 bases and J by 5 bases, with 14 bases between. The CDR3 loop is CASSFPDRNHEQYF. In DNA, the CDR3 is TGTGCCAGCAGCTTCCCCGACAGGAACCACGAGCAGTACTTC.

This clone was seen only a few times. CDR3 residues: CASSIGTKNTEAFF. The CDR3 DNA is TGTGCCAGTAGTATTGGCACCAAGAACACTGAAGCTTTCTTT. The rearrangement joins TRBV19 to TRBJ1-1; D is uncertain. The CDR3 consists of 14 residues. The V end lost 3 bases, the J end lost 1 base, and 9 bases lay between the germline ends. CDR1 LNHDA and CDR2 SQIVND come from the germline V gene (reference sequence).

This chain joins TRBV18 and TRBJ2-1; 8 nucleotides line up with TRBD2. CDR3 size: 17 residues. Trimming cost V 1 base and J 6 bases; bases outside gene matches: 11. Germline CDR1 reads KGHSH; CDR2 reads LQKENI. In nucleotides, the CDR3 is TGTGCCAGCTCACCACTCACGAGCACTAGCGGAATCAATGAGCAGTTCTTC. It yields the protein CASSPLTSTSGINEQFF. The full variable domain, its missing parts supplied by reference TRBV18 and TRBJ2-1, is NAGVMQNPRHLVRRRGQEARLRCSPMKGHSHVYWYRQLPEEGLKFMVYLQKENIIDESGMPKERFSAEFPKEGPSILRIQQVVRGDSAAYFCASSPLTSTSGINEQFFGPGTRLTVL.